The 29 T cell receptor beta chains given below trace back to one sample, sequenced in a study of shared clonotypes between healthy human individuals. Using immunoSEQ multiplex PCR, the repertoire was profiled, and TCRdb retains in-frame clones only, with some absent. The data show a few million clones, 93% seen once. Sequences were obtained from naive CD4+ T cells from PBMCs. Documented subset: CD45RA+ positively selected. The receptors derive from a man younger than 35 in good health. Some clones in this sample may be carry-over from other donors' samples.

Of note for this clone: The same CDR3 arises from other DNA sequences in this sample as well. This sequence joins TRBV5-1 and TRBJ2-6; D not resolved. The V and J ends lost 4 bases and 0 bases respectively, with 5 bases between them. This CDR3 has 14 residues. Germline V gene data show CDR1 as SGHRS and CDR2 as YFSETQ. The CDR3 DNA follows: TGCGCCAGCAGCCCTGTCTCTGGGGCCAACGTCCTGACTTTC. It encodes CASSPVSGANVLTF.

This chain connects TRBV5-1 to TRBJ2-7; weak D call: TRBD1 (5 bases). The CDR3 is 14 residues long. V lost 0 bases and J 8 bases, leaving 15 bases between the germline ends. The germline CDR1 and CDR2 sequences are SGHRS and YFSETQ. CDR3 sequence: CASSLAVGPGKQYF. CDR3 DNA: TGCGCCAGCAGCTTGGCCGTCGGGCCAGGGAAGCAGTACTTC. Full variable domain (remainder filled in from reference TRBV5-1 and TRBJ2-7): KAGVTQTPRYLIKTRGQQVTLSCSPISGHRSVSWYQQTPGQGLQFLFEYFSETQRNKGNFPGRFSGRQFSNSRSEMNVSTLELGDSALYLCASSLAVGPGKQYFGPGTRLTVT.

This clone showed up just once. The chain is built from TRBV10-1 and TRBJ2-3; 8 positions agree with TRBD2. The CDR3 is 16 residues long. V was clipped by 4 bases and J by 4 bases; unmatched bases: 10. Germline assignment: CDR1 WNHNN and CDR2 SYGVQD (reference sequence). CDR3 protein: CASSVNPGTRSDTQYF. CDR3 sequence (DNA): TGCGCCAGCAGTGTTAATCCGGGGACTAGATCAGATACGCAGTATTTT.

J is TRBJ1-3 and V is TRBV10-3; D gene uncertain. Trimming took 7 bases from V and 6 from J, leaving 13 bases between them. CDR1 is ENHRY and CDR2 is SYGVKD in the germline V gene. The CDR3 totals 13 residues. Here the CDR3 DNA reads TGTGCCATCATGATAGCCGAGGAAAACACCATATATTTT. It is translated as CAIMIAEENTIYF.

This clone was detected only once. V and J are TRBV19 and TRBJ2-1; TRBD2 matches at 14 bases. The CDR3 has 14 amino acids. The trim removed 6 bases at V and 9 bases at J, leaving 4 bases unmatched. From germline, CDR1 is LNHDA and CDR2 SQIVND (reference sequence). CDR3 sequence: CASRTSGRASEQFF. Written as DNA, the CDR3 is TGTGCCAGTAGGACTAGCGGGAGGGCCTCTGAGCAGTTCTTC.

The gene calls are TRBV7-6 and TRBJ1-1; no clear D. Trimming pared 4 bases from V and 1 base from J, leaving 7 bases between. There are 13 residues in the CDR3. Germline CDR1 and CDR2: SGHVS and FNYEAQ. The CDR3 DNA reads TGTGCCAGCAGCTCCTTGGGGAACACTGAAGCTTTCTTT. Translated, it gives CASSSLGNTEAFF.

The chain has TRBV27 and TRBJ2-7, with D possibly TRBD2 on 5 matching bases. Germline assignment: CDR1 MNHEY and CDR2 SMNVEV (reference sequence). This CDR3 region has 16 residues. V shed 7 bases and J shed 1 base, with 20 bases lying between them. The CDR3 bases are TGTGCCAGCAACGCTTACCGGACTCCCGGGTCCTACGAGCAGTACTTC. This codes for CASNAYRTPGSYEQYF.

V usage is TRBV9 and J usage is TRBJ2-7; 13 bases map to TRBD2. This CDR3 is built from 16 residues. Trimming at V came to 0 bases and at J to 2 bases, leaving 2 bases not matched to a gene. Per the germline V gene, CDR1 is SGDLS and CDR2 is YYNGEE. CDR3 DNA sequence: TGTGCCAGCAGCGTAGCGGGGACTAGCGGGGCCTACGAGCAGTACTTC. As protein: CASSVAGTSGAYEQYF. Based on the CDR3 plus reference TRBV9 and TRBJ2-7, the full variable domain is DSGVTQTPKHLITATGQRVTLRCSPRSGDLSVYWYQQSLDQGLQFLIQYYNGEERAKGNILERFSAQQFPDLHSELNLSSLELGDSALYFCASSVAGTSGAYEQYFGPGTRLTVT.

CDR3 in DNA: TGTGCCAGCAGCTTTGCGAACACCGGGGAGCTGTTTTTT. As protein: CASSFANTGELFF. The rearrangement uses TRBV5-4 and TRBJ2-2; the D is unclear. The V and J ends lost 2 bases and 0 bases respectively, with 2 bases between them. There are 13 residues in the CDR3. Per the germline V gene, CDR1 is SGHNT and CDR2 is YYREEE (reference sequence).

This CDR3 reads CASSPSGLAAPYEQYF. The CDR3 DNA reads TGTGCCAGCAGCCCCTCGGGACTAGCGGCCCCCTACGAGCAGTACTTC. This sequence joins TRBV9 and TRBJ2-7; 11 bases line up with TRBD2. V lost 4 bases and J lost 2; bases outside the gene matches: 8. The CDR3 loop spans 16 amino acids. CDR1 and CDR2 from the germline V gene are SGDLS and YYNGEE.

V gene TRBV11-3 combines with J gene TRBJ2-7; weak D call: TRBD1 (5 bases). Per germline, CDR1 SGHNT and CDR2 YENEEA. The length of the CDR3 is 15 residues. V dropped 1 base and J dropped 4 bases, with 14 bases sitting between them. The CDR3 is CASSLVSWTTYEQYF. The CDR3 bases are TGTGCCAGCAGCTTAGTGTCCTGGACAACGTACGAGCAGTACTTC. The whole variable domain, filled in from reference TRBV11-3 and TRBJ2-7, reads EAGVVQSPRYKIIEKKQPVAFWCNPISGHNTLYWYLQNLGQGPELLIRYENEEAVDDSQLPKDRFSAERLKGVDSTLKIQPAELGDSAVYLCASSLVSWTTYEQYFGPGTRLTVT.

The CDR3 sequence: CASSQRIISGNTIYF. For the CDR3, the DNA is TGCGCCAGCAGCCAGAGGATTATCTCTGGAAACACCATATATTTT. This chain connects TRBV4-1 to TRBJ1-3, with D unresolved. Looked up from germline, CDR1 is MGHRA and CDR2 is YSYEKL. V was cut by 3 bases and J by 0 bases, with 9 bases left in between. The CDR3 is 15 residues long.

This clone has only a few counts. CDR3 sequence: CASSIVRSSGNTIYF. The CDR3, as DNA: TGTGCCAGTAGTATCGTCAGGAGCTCTGGAAACACCATATATTTT. V and J are TRBV19 and TRBJ1-3; D uncertain. The CDR3 covers 15 residues. The V and J ends lost 3 bases and 0 bases respectively, with 9 bases between them. CDR1 and CDR2 (germline): LNHDA, SQIVND (reference sequence).

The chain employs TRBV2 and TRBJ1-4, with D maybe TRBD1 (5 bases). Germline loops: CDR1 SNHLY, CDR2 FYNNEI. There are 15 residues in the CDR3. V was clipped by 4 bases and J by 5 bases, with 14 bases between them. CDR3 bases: TGTGCCAGCAGTGCCGGGGGGGGAAGAAATGAAAAACTGTTTTTT. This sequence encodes CASSAGGGRNEKLFF.

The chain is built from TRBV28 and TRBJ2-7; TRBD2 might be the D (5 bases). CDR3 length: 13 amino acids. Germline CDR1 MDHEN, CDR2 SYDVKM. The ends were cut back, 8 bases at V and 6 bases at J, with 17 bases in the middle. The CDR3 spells CASRAAGKGEQYF. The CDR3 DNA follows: TGTGCCAGCCGCGCCGCGGGTAAGGGCGAGCAGTACTTC.

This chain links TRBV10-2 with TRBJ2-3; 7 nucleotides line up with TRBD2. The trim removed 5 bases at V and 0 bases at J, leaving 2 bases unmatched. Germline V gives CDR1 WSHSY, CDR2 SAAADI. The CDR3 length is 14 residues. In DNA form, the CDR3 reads TGCGCCAGCAGTATTAGCGGGAGCACAGATACGCAGTATTTT. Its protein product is CASSISGSTDTQYF.

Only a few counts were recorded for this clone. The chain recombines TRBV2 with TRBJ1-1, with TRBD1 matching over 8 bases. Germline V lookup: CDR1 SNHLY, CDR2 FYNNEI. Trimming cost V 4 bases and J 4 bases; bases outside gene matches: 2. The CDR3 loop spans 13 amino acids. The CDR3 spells CASSATGVTEAFF. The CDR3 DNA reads TGTGCCAGCAGTGCGACAGGGGTCACTGAAGCTTTCTTT. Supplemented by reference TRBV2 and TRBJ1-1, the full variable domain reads EPEVTQTPSHQVTQMGQEVILRCVPISNHLYFYWYRQILGQKVEFLVSFYNNEISEKSEIFDDQFSVERPDGSNFTLKIRSTKLEDSAMYFCASSATGVTEAFFGQGTRLTVV.

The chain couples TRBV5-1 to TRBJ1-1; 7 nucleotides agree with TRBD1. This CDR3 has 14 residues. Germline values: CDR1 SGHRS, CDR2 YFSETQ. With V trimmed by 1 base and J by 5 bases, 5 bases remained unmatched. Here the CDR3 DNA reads TGCGCCAGCAGCTTGAACAGGGGAATGACTGAAGCTTTCTTT. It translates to CASSLNRGMTEAFF.

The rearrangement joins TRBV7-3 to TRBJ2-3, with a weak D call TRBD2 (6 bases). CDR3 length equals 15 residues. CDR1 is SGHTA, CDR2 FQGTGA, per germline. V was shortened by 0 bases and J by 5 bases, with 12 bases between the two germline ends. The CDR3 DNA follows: TGTGCCAGCAGCTTAACTGGGGGGTCCCAAGATACGCAGTATTTT. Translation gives CASSLTGGSQDTQYF. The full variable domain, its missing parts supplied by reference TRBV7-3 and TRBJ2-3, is GAGVSQTPSNKVTEKGKYVELRCDPISGHTALYWYRQSLGQGPEFLIYFQGTGAADDSGLPNDRFFAVRPEGSVSTLKIQRTERGDSAVYLCASSLTGGSQDTQYFGPGTRLTVL.

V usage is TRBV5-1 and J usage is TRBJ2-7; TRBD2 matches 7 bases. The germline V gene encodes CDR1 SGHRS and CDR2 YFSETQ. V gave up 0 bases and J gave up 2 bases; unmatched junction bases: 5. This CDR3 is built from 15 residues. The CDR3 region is CASSLVLAATYEQYF. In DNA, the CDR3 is TGCGCCAGCAGCTTGGTCCTAGCGGCTACCTACGAGCAGTACTTC.

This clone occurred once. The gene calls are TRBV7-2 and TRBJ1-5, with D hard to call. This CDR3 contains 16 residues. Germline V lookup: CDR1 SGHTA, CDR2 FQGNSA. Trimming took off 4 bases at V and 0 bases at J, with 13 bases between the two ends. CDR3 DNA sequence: TGTGCCAGCAGCTCGGAGACTTACTATAGCAATCAGCCCCAGCATTTT. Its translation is CASSSETYYSNQPQHF.

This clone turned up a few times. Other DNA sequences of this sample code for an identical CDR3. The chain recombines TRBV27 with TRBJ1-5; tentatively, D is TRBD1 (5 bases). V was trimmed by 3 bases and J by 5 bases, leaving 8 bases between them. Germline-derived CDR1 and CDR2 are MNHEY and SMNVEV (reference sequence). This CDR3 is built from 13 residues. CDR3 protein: CASSLGRDQPQHF. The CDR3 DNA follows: TGTGCCAGCAGTTTGGGGCGAGATCAGCCCCAGCATTTT.

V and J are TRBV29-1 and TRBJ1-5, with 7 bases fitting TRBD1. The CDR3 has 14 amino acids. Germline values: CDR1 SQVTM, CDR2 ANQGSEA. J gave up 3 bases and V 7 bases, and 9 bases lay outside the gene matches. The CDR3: CSAGGDRPNQPQHF. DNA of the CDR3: TGCAGCGCCGGAGGGGACAGACCCAATCAGCCCCAGCATTTT.

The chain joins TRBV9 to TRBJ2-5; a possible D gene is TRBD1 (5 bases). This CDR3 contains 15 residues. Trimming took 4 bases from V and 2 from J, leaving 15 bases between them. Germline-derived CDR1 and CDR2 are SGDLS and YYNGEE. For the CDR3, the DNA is TGTGCCAGCAGCTCCCCTAGGGGAACTCAAGAGACCCAGTACTTC. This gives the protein CASSSPRGTQETQYF. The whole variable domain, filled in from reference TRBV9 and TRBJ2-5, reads DSGVTQTPKHLITATGQRVTLRCSPRSGDLSVYWYQQSLDQGLQFLIQYYNGEERAKGNILERFSAQQFPDLHSELNLSSLELGDSALYFCASSSPRGTQETQYFGPGTRLLVL.

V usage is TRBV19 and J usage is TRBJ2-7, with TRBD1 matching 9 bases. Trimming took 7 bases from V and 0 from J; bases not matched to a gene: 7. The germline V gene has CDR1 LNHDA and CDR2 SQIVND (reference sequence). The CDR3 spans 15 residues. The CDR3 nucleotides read TGTGCCAGTATGAGGACAGGGGCCCTCTCCTACGAGCAGTACTTC. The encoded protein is CASMRTGALSYEQYF.

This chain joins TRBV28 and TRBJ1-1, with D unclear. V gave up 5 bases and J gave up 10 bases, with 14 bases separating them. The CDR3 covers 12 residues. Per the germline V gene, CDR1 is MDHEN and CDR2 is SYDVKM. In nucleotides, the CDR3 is TGTGCCAGCAGTACCTCGGGAATCTCAGCTTTCTTT. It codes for CASSTSGISAFF.

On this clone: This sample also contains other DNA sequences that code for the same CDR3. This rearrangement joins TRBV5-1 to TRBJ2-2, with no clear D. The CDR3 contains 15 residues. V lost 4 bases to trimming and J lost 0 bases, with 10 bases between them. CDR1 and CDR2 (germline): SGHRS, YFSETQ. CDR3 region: CASSPGTSNTGELFF. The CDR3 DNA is TGCGCCAGCAGCCCAGGAACCTCGAACACCGGGGAGCTGTTTTTT.

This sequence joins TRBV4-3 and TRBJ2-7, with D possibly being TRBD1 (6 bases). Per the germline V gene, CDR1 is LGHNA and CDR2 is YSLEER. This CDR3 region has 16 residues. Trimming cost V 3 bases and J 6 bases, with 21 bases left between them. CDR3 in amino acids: CASSHGHRVTYSEQYF. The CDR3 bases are TGCGCCAGCAGCCATGGTCACAGGGTTACCTACAGCGAGCAGTACTTC.

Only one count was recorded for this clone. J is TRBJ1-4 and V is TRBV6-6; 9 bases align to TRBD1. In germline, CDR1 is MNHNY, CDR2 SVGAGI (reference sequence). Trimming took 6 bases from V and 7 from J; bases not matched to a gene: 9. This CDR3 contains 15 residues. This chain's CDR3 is CASSSGTGRVEKLFF. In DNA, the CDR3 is TGTGCCAGCAGCTCCGGGACAGGGCGAGTTGAAAAACTGTTTTTT.